The 13 T cell receptor beta chains listed next were all sequenced from one sample in a study of regulatory T cells in long-lasting Graves disease. Time point indicated: persistent/refractory GD, antithyroid drugs over 5 years with positive TRAb. PBMC RNA was the source of the TCR library. HTBI primers from iRepertoire and Arm-PCR of CDR3 regions yielded the TCR beta libraries. From the multiplex PCR reads, TCRdb called clonotypes with MiXCR, one entry per CDR3 protein. The sample contains over 300,000 distinct CDR3 sequences, about 19% of which appear only once. Here the sequenced sample was peripheral blood mononuclear cells (PBMCs), taken when the disease was refractory, from a patient treated with antithyroid drugs. The receptors were sampled from a female donor with Graves disease.

This clonotype came up many times. The chain uses TRBV27 and TRBJ1-4, with 9 bases fitting TRBD1. V shed 5 bases and J 7 bases; nucleotides not matched to a gene: 5. Germline V lookup: CDR1 MNHEY, CDR2 SMNVEV (reference sequence). The CDR3 sequence is 14 residues long. CDR3 amino acids: CASSLQGAGEKLFF. The CDR3 DNA follows: TGTGCCAGCAGTCTACAGGGGGCGGGTGAAAAACTGTTTTTT.

This clonotype was seen a few times. V usage is TRBV29-1 and J usage is TRBJ1-2; no definite D call. The CDR3 is made up of 13 amino acids. Deletions cut 6 bases from V and 4 bases from J, with 15 bases between. The germline gives CDR1 SQVTM, CDR2 ANQGSEA. The CDR3: CSVLVAEGYGYTF. The CDR3, as DNA: TGCAGCGTCCTGGTGGCCGAGGGCTATGGCTACACCTTC.

The CDR3 here is CSVARISGELFF. Here the CDR3 DNA reads TGCAGCGTCGCACGGATATCCGGGGAGCTGTTTTTT. The chain employs TRBV29-1 and TRBJ2-2; D gene ambiguous. This CDR3 spans 12 amino acids. Trimming left V 6 bases short and J 6 bases short, with 11 bases between. Germline V gene data show CDR1 as SQVTM and CDR2 as ANQGSEA.

This clonotype was seen many times. The gene calls are TRBV7-8 and TRBJ2-7; D remains unclear. Trimming took 6 bases from V and 0 from J, leaving 15 bases between them. Germline V gene sequence: CDR1 SGHVS, CDR2 FQNEAQ. This CDR3 region has 15 residues. CDR3 residues: CASRRQRAFSYEQYF. The CDR3 nucleotides are TGTGCCAGCAGGCGACAACGGGCCTTCTCCTACGAGCAGTACTTC.

This clonotype was counted many times. The V gene is TRBV2, the J gene TRBJ2-5; D is uncertain. Looked up from germline, CDR1 is SNHLY and CDR2 is FYNNEI. The CDR3 length is 13 residues. The germline V and J ends were trimmed by 6 bases and 5 bases, with 13 bases remaining between them. The CDR3 region has the DNA TGTGCCAGCAGGGCCGCACGATCGGAGACCCAGTACTTC. This gives the protein CASRAARSETQYF.

The V gene is TRBV7-2, the J gene TRBJ1-1; tentatively, D is TRBD1 (5 bases). In germline, CDR1 is SGHTA, CDR2 FQGNSA. CDR3 length: 16 residues. Between the trimmed V and J ends, which lost 5 bases and 1 base, there was a span of 17 bases. The CDR3 nucleotides read TGTGCCAGCAGCCCCGGCCTCAGGGTCGCGAACACTGAAGCTTTCTTT. This sequence encodes CASSPGLRVANTEAFF. Combining the CDR3 with reference TRBV7-2 and TRBJ1-1 gives the whole variable domain GAGVSQSPSNKVTEKGKDVELRCDPISGHTALYWYRQSLGQGLEFLIYFQGNSAPDKSGLPSDRFSAERTGGSVSTLTIQRTQQEDSAVYLCASSPGLRVANTEAFFGQGTRLTVV.

The chain couples TRBV6-9 to TRBJ2-4; D is ambiguous. The germline gives CDR1 MNHGY, CDR2 SVAAGI. Trimming took 3 bases from V and 4 from J, leaving 13 bases between them. CDR3 size: 15 residues. DNA for the CDR3: TGTGCCAGCAGTTACTCGAAGGAGCTTAAAAACATTCAGTACTTC. This gives the protein CASSYSKELKNIQYF.

This clonotype was recorded at least ten times. The gene calls are TRBV6-2 or TRBV6-3 and TRBJ2-5, with 7 bases that match TRBD2. Per germline, CDR1 MNHEY and CDR2 SVGEGT. V was clipped by 8 bases and J by 2 bases; unmatched bases: 11. The CDR3 covers 15 residues. The CDR3 bases are TGTGCCAGCCGCTCCGCGGGGGTGGGACAAGAGACCCAGTACTTC. Protein sequence: CASRSAGVGQETQYF.

The chain joins TRBV3-1 to TRBJ2-7, with TRBD1 matching over 7 bases. The ends lost 4 bases at V and 4 bases at J; junction bases unmatched: 7. This CDR3 is built from 14 residues. Germline-derived CDR1 and CDR2 are LGHDT and YNNKEL (reference sequence). Here the CDR3 DNA reads TGTGCCAGCAGCCTAGGGACAGTTTTATACGAGCAGTACTTC. Protein product: CASSLGTVLYEQYF.

The table lists this clonotype with a few counts. The chain employs TRBV7-9 and TRBJ2-2; TRBD2 aligns across 11 bases. J lost 5 bases, V lost 3 bases, and 5 bases had no gene match. The length of the CDR3 is 16 residues. CDR1 is SEHNR, CDR2 FQNEAQ, per germline (reference sequence). Written as DNA, the CDR3 is TGTGCCAGCAGCTTTCCGGGACTAGCGGAAACCGGGGAGCTGTTTTTT. Its translation is CASSFPGLAETGELFF.

With regard to this clonotype: An end of the junction differs from the germline gene, which may be a read error. The CDR3 loop is CASSFGSGASVLTF. In DNA, the CDR3 is TGTGCCAGCAGCTTCGGGTCTGGGGCCAGCGTCCTGACTTTC. The chain has TRBV12-3 or TRBV12-4 and TRBJ2-6, with D possibly matching TRBD1 (5 bases). The length of the CDR3 is 14 residues.

This clonotype was seen many times. This chain connects TRBV20-1 to TRBJ2-5, with TRBD1 as a possible D gene (5 bases). The ends were cut back, 6 bases at V and 2 bases at J, with 13 bases in the middle. Per germline, CDR1 DFQATT and CDR2 SNEGSKA (reference sequence). CDR3 length equals 13 residues. The CDR3 spells CSASRTSQETQYF. In nucleotides, the CDR3 is TGCAGTGCCAGCCGGACATCTCAAGAGACCCAGTACTTC.

In this sample, this clonotype turned up many times. The chain's CDR3 is CASSDGTAYNSPLHF. Written as DNA, the CDR3 is TGTGCCAGCAGCGATGGGACAGCCTATAATTCACCCCTCCACTTT. V and J are TRBV7-8 and TRBJ1-6; TRBD1 aligns across 7 bases. V shed 5 bases and J 2 bases; nucleotides not matched to a gene: 3. The CDR3 is 15 amino acids. Looked up from germline, CDR1 is SGHVS and CDR2 is FQNEAQ. The full variable domain, rest sourced from reference TRBV7-8 and TRBJ1-6, is GAGVSQSPRYKVAKRGQDVALRCDPISGHVSLFWYQQALGQGPEFLTYFQNEAQLDKSGLPSDRFFAERPEGSVSTLKIQRTQQEDSAVYLCASSDGTAYNSPLHFGNGTRLTVT.